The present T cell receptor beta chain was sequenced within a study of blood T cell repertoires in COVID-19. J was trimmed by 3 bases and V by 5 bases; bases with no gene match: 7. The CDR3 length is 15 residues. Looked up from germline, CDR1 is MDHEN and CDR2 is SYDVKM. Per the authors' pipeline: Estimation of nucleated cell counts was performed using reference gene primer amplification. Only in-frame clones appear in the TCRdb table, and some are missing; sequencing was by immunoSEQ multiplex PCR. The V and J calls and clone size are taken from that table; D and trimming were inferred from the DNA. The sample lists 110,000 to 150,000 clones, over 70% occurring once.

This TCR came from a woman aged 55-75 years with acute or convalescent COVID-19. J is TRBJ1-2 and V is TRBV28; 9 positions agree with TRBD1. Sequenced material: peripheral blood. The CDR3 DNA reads TGTGCCAGCAGTCCCTGGGACAGGGAAGACTATGGCTACACCTTC. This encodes CASSPWDREDYGYTF.